This T cell receptor (beta chain) is from a study of vaccination effects on CD4 cells after COVID-19. The wider study: It was two doses of either the BNT162b2 or mRNA-1273 vaccine that participants received. Points from the study as a whole: The study, lacking early post-infection timepoints, had few convalescent patients.

The V gene's germline CDR1 is DFQATT and CDR2 SNEGSKA (reference sequence). Trimming cost V 3 bases and J 0 bases, with 13 bases left between them. This CDR3 comprises 15 residues. As concerns this clone: Antigen: not known.

Antigen-specific CD4+ T cells were expanded (with viral peptide pools) by the ViraFEST assay ahead of sequencing. Cells that had been cultured for less than 13 days were the source of isolated CD4+ T cells. A positive SARS-CoV-2 PCR test fell between March and December 2020. A half-volume exchange with IL-2 medium occurred on days 3 and 7. Clones were read by immunoSEQ multiplex PCR, and TCRdb kept only the in-frame ones, dropping some. The repertoire holds 30,000 to 45,000 clones, with 55% to 75% as singletons. Specimen: CD4+ T cells from PBMCs cultured with HCoV-NL63 spike peptides, collected before COVID-19 vaccination. This clonotype was sampled from a human donor who had a prior SARS-CoV-2 infection. V usage is TRBV20-1 and J usage is TRBJ2-3; D is ambiguous. CDR3 in amino acids: CSASDHRKSTDTQYF. DNA for the CDR3: TGCAGTGCTAGTGACCACCGGAAGAGCACAGATACGCAGTATTTT.